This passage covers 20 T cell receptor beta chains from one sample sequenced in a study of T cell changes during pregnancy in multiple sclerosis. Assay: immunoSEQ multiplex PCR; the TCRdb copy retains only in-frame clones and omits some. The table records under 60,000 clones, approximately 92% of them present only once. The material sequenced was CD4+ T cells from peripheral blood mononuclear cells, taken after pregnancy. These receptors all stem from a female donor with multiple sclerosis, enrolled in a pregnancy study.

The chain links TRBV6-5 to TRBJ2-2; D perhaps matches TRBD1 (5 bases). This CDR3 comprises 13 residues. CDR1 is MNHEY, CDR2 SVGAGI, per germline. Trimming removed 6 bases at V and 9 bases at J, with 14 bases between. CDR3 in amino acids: CASSPGQGRELFF. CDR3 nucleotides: TGTGCCAGCAGCCCCGGCCAGGGAAGGGAGCTGTTTTTT.

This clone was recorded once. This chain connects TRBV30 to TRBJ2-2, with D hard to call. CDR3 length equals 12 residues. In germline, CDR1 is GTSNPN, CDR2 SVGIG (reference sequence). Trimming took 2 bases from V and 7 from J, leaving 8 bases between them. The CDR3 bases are TGTGCCTGGAGTCAGCGAGGCGGGGAGCTGTTTTTT. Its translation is CAWSQRGGELFF.

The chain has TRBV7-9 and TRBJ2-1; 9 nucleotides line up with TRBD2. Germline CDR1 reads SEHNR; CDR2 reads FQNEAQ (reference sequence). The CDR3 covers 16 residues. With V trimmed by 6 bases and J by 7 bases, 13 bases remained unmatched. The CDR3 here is CASRPPSGALKNEQFF. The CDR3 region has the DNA TGTGCCAGCAGACCTCCTAGCGGGGCGTTAAAAAATGAGCAGTTCTTC.

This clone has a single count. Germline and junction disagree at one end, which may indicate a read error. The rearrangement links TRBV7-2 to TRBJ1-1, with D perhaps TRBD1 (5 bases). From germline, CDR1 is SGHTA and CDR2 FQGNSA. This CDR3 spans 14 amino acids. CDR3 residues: CASTLFGGDTEAFF. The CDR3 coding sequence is TGTGCCAGCACCTTATTCGGGGGGGACACTGAAGCTTTCTTT.

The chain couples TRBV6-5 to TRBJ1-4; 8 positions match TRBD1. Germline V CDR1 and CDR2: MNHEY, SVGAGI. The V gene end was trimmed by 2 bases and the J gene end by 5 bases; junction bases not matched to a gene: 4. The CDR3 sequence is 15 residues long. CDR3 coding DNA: TGTGCCAGCAGTTACCTACAGGGGGACAATGAAAAACTGTTTTTT. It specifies CASSYLQGDNEKLFF.

The CDR3 reads CASSRLTAGVFTGELFF. The CDR3, as DNA: TGTGCCAGCAGCCGCTTAACAGCGGGGGTCTTCACCGGGGAGCTGTTTTTT. The chain couples TRBV5-4 to TRBJ2-2, with TRBD2 matching 8 bases. Trimming at V came to 4 bases and at J to 4 bases, leaving 12 bases not matched to a gene. In germline, CDR1 is SGHNT, CDR2 YYREEE (reference sequence). This CDR3 has 17 amino acids.

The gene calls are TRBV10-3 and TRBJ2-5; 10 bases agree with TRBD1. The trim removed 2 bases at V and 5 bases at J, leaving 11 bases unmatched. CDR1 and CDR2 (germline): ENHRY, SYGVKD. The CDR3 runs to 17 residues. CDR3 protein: CAISEGGDRGAGETQYF. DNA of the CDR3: TGTGCCATCAGTGAGGGAGGGGACAGGGGCGCGGGTGAGACCCAGTACTTC.

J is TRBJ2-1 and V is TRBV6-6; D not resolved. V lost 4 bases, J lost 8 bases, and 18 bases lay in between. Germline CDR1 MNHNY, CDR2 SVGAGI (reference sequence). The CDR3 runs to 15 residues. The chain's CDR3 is CASSFGLPQPHEQFF. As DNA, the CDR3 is TGTGCCAGCAGTTTCGGTCTTCCCCAACCGCATGAGCAGTTCTTC.

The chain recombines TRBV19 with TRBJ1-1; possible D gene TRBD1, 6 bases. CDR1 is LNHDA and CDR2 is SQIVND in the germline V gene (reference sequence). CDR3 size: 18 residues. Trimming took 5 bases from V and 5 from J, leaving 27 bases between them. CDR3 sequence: CASSSESGDDNRATEAFF. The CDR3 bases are TGTGCCAGTAGTTCAGAAAGCGGGGACGATAACAGGGCTACTGAAGCTTTCTTT.

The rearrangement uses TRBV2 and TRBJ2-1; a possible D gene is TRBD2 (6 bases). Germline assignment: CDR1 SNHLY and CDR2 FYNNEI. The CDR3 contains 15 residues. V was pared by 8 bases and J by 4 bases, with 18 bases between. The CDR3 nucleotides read TGTGCCAGCTCAAAGCTAGTGGGGGGATACAATGAGCAGTTCTTC. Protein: CASSKLVGGYNEQFF.

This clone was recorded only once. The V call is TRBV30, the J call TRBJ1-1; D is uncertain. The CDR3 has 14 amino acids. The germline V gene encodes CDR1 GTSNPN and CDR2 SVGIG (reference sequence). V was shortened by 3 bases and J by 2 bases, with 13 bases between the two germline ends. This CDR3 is CAWRLQLLNTEAFF. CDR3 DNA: TGTGCCTGGAGATTACAGTTACTCAACACTGAAGCTTTCTTT.

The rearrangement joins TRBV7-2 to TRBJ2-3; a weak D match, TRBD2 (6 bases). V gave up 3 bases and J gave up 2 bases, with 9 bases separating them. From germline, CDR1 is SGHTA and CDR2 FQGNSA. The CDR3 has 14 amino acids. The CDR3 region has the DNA TGTGCCAGCAGCTTTGCGGGGATCACAGATACGCAGTATTTT. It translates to CASSFAGITDTQYF.

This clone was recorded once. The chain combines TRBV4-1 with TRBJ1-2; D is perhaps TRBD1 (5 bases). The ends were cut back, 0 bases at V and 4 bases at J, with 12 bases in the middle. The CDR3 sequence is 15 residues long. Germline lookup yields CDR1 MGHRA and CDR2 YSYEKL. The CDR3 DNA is TGCGCCAGCAGCCAAGATAGGACAAGGCTCTATGGCTACACCTTC. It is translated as CASSQDRTRLYGYTF.

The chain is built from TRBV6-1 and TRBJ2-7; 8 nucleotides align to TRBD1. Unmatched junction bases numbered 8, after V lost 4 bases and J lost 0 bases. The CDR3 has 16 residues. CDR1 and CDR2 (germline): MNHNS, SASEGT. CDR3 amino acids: CASSGRTGPSSYEQYF. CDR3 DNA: TGTGCCAGCAGTGGACGGACAGGGCCTAGCTCCTACGAGCAGTACTTC.

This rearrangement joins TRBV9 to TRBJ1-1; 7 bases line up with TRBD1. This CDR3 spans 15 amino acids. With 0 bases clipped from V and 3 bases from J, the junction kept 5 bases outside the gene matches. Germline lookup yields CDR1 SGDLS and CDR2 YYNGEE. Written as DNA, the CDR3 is TGTGCCAGCAGCGTAGGTGCAGGGGGAGACACTGAAGCTTTCTTT. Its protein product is CASSVGAGGDTEAFF.

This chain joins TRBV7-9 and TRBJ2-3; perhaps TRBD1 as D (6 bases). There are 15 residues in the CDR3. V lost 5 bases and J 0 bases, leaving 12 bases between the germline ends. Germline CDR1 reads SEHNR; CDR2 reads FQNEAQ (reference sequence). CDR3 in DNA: TGTGCCAGCAGCCCAGGACAGACTAGCACAGATACGCAGTATTTT. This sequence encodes CASSPGQTSTDTQYF.

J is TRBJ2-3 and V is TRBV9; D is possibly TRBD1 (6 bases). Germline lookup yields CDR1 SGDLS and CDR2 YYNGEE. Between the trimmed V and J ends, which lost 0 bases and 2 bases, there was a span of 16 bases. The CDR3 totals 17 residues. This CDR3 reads CASSVAPTGQLTDTQYF. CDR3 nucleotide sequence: TGTGCCAGCAGCGTAGCCCCGACAGGACAACTCACAGATACGCAGTATTTT.

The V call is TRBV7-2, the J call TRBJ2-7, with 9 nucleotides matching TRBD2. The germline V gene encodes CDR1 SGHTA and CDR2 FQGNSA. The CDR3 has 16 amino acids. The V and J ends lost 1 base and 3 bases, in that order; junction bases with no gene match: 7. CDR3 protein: CASSLDGLAGNYEQYF. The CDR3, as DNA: TGTGCCAGCAGCTTAGATGGTCTAGCGGGGAACTACGAGCAGTACTTC. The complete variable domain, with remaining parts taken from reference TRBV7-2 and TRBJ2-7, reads GAGVSQSPSNKVTEKGKDVELRCDPISGHTALYWYRQSLGQGLEFLIYFQGNSAPDKSGLPSDRFSAERTGGSVSTLTIQRTQQEDSAVYLCASSLDGLAGNYEQYFGPGTRLTVT.

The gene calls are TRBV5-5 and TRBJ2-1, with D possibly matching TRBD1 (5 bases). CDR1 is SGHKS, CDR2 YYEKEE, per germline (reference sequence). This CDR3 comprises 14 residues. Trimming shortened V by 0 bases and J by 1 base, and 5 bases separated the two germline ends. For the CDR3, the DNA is TGTGCCAGCAGCTTGGAGGGGTCCTACAATGAGCAGTTCTTC. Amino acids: CASSLEGSYNEQFF.

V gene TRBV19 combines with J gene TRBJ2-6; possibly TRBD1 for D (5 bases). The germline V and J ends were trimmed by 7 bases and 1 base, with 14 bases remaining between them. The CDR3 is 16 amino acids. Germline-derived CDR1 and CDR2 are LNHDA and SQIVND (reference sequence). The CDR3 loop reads CASKGSPGSGANVLTF. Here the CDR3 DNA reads TGTGCCAGTAAGGGAAGCCCAGGGTCTGGGGCCAACGTCCTGACTTTC.